The 19 T cell receptor beta chains below all came from one sample that was sequenced in a study of identifying expanded T cells in peripheral blood. The protocol was immunoSEQ multiplex PCR, while the TCRdb copy is restricted to in-frame clones and leaves out a portion. This table has 75,000 to 95,000 clones, 70% to 90% appearing once. Sequenced input: blood. The receptors derive from a person aged 18 to 75 in good health.

Only one count was recorded for this clone. The V call is TRBV18, the J call TRBJ1-1; unclear D gene. The CDR3 sequence is 19 residues long. Trimming stripped 8 bases from V and 3 bases from J, with 31 bases between. The germline gives CDR1 KGHSH, CDR2 LQKENI. In DNA, the CDR3 is TGTGCCAGCACGTACCAGCCCTGGTCCTCTCTCAGCGTGGACACTGAAGCTTTCTTT. This encodes CASTYQPWSSLSVDTEAFF.

This clone was seen a few times. This chain links TRBV7-9 with TRBJ1-1; 8 bases are shared with TRBD1. CDR3 size: 15 residues. Trimming cost V 1 base and J 5 bases; bases outside gene matches: 6. Germline-derived CDR1 and CDR2 are SEHNR and FQNEAQ (reference sequence). Written as DNA, the CDR3 is TGTGCCAGCAGCTTAGTAGCCAGGGGGCGGACTGAAGCTTTCTTT. Protein product: CASSLVARGRTEAFF.

The chain uses TRBV19 and TRBJ1-2; the D gene is possibly TRBD1 (5 bases). Looked up from germline, CDR1 is LNHDA and CDR2 is SQIVND (reference sequence). The CDR3 is 17 amino acids. V was clipped by 7 bases and J by 0 bases, with 21 bases between them. The DNA for the CDR3 is TGTGCCAGTACCCACAGCGGGGGGACGGATACTAACTATGGCTACACCTTC. Its translation: CASTHSGGTDTNYGYTF.

This clone was detected once. The J gene is TRBJ2-2, the V gene TRBV9; 11 bases are a match to TRBD1. Trimming removed 3 bases from V and 3 bases from J; junction bases left unmatched: 4. CDR1 is SGDLS, CDR2 YYNGEE, per germline. The CDR3 contains 16 residues. CDR3 nucleotides: TGTGCCAGCAGCGCAGGACAGGGGGCTTACACCGGGGAGCTGTTTTTT. Protein product: CASSAGQGAYTGELFF.

The gene calls are TRBV7-9 and TRBJ1-2; D is possibly TRBD1 (5 bases). CDR1 is SEHNR, CDR2 FQNEAQ, per germline (reference sequence). There are 14 residues in the CDR3. V was trimmed by 2 bases and J by 8 bases, leaving 15 bases between them. DNA of the CDR3: TGTGCCAGCAGCTTATTGTTGGGAGGGGACGGCTACACCTTC. Translated, it gives CASSLLLGGDGYTF.

V and J are TRBV10-3 and TRBJ2-1; either TRBD1 or TRBD2 may fit D (7 bases each). This CDR3 contains 15 residues. V dropped 3 bases and J dropped 5 bases, with 14 bases sitting between them. The germline V gene has CDR1 ENHRY and CDR2 SYGVKD. In DNA form, the CDR3 reads TGTGCCATCAGTGACGCCAGGGGGGGAAACAATGAGCAGTTCTTC. This encodes CAISDARGGNNEQFF.

This clone was detected only once. The chain employs TRBV7-2 and TRBJ2-3, with 7 bases fitting TRBD1. This CDR3 region has 15 residues. Germline V CDR1 and CDR2: SGHTA, FQGNSA. The J segment lost 1 base and the V segment lost 2 bases, leaving 3 bases of the junction unmatched. This CDR3 reads CASSLWDRGTDTQYF. CDR3 in DNA: TGTGCCAGCAGCTTATGGGACAGAGGCACAGATACGCAGTATTTT.

V is TRBV9 and J is TRBJ2-1; 8 positions agree with TRBD2. The CDR3 length is 15 residues. Germline CDR1 is SGDLS and CDR2 is YYNGEE. The trim removed 3 bases at V and 3 bases at J, leaving 5 bases unmatched. DNA for the CDR3: TGTGCCAGCAGCGAGGGCGGGGGGTACTACAATGAGCAGTTCTTC. Residues: CASSEGGGYYNEQFF.

The rearrangement links TRBV30 to TRBJ1-2, with a tentative D call TRBD1 (6 bases). This CDR3 spans 12 amino acids. Germline V lookup: CDR1 GTSNPN, CDR2 SVGIG (reference sequence). V was clipped by 3 bases and J by 4 bases, with 9 bases between them. The CDR3 loop reads CAWRTGGYGYTF. In DNA form, the CDR3 reads TGTGCCTGGAGGACAGGCGGCTATGGCTACACCTTC.

The chain joins TRBV30 to TRBJ1-1; D uncertain. This CDR3 is built from 13 residues. From germline, CDR1 is GTSNPN and CDR2 SVGIG (reference sequence). The V end was cut by 3 bases, the J end by 0 bases, with 8 bases between. CDR3 loop: CAWSPNLNTEAFF. CDR3 coding DNA: TGTGCCTGGAGCCCAAACCTGAACACTGAAGCTTTCTTT.

The chain links TRBV12-5 to TRBJ2-3; tentatively, D is TRBD2 (6 bases). Between the trimmed V and J ends, which lost 8 bases and 5 bases, there was a span of 17 bases. Germline CDR1 and CDR2: LGHNT and FRNRAP. The CDR3 extends over 14 amino acids. The CDR3: CASSPSRGKDTQYF. The CDR3 DNA reads as TGTGCTAGTTCCCCATCGCGGGGCAAAGATACGCAGTATTTT. The full variable domain, rest sourced from reference TRBV12-5 and TRBJ2-3, is DARVTQTPRHKVTEMGQEVTMRCQPILGHNTVFWYRQTMMQGLELLAYFRNRAPLDDSGMPKDRFSAEMPDATLATLKIQPSEPRDSAVYFCASSPSRGKDTQYFGPGTRLTVL.

V gene TRBV19 combines with J gene TRBJ2-3; perhaps D is TRBD1 or TRBD2 (5 bases each). The V and J ends lost 6 bases and 4 bases respectively, with 20 bases between them. CDR3 length: 16 amino acids. Germline lookup yields CDR1 LNHDA and CDR2 SQIVND (reference sequence). CDR3: CASSHDAGGSADTQYF. CDR3 nucleotides: TGTGCCAGTAGCCATGATGCTGGGGGTTCGGCAGATACGCAGTATTTT.

The CDR3 region has the DNA TGTGCCAGCAGCCAATTCAGGGGTAGGGGTTACGAGCAGTACTTC. This gives the protein CASSQFRGRGYEQYF. This rearrangement joins TRBV7-8 to TRBJ2-7; D may be TRBD1 (6 bases). Germline CDR1 SGHVS, CDR2 FQNEAQ. The CDR3 length is 15 residues. Trimming took 5 bases from V and 4 from J, leaving 18 bases between them.

This chain links TRBV27 with TRBJ1-1; the D gene is possibly TRBD1 (5 bases). The CDR3 totals 15 residues. Germline V CDR1 and CDR2: MNHEY, SMNVEV (reference sequence). Trimming took off 5 bases at V and 11 bases at J, with 24 bases between the two ends. This chain's CDR3 is CASSPYGQTIPEAFF. DNA for the CDR3: TGTGCCAGCAGTCCATACGGACAAACCATCCCCGAGGCTTTCTTT.

CDR3: CASSQWEVEGYTF. The CDR3 region has the DNA TGTGCCAGCAGCCAGTGGGAGGTGGAAGGCTACACCTTC. J is TRBJ1-2 and V is TRBV7-9; D not resolved. Between the trimmed V and J ends, which lost 5 bases and 8 bases, there was a span of 15 bases. The CDR3 loop spans 13 amino acids. CDR1 SEHNR and CDR2 FQNEAQ come from the germline V gene (reference sequence). Supplemented by reference TRBV7-9 and TRBJ1-2, the full variable domain reads DTGVSQNPRHKITKRGQNVTFRCDPISEHNRLYWYRQTLGQGPEFLTYFQNEAQLEKSRLLSDRFSAERPKGSFSTLEIQRTEQGDSAMYLCASSQWEVEGYTFGSGTRLTVV.

The chain couples TRBV4-3 to TRBJ1-2; the D gene is possibly TRBD1 (5 bases). The germline gives CDR1 LGHNA, CDR2 YSLEER. CDR3 size: 14 residues. With 3 bases removed from V and 8 bases from J, the gap between germline ends came to 16 bases. The CDR3 protein is CASSHGTYLRGYTF. The CDR3 nucleotides are TGCGCCAGCAGCCATGGGACCTATCTCCGGGGCTACACCTTC.

V and J are TRBV18 and TRBJ2-7; TRBD1 matches at 7 bases. The V and J ends lost 3 bases and 0 bases, in that order; junction bases with no gene match: 8. Germline V gene data show CDR1 as KGHSH and CDR2 as LQKENI. This CDR3 region has 16 residues. This chain's CDR3 is CASSPQQGLSSYEQYF. The DNA for the CDR3 is TGTGCCAGCTCACCGCAACAGGGGTTGAGCTCCTACGAGCAGTACTTC.

The V and J genes are TRBV12-5 and TRBJ1-6; 9 positions agree with TRBD1. V lost 1 base to trimming and J lost 8 bases; unmatched junction nucleotides: 9. Germline V gene data show CDR1 as LGHNT and CDR2 as FRNRAP. This CDR3 is 17 amino acids long. The CDR3 reads CASGLGPGTGFDSPLHF. The CDR3 DNA reads TGTGCTAGTGGTTTGGGCCCCGGGACAGGGTTTGATTCACCCCTCCACTTT.

V usage is TRBV29-1 and J usage is TRBJ1-1; perhaps TRBD1 as D (5 bases). The CDR3 consists of 14 residues. The ends were cut back, 4 bases at V and 1 base at J, with 13 bases in the middle. Germline CDR1 and CDR2: SQVTM and ANQGSEA. CDR3 loop: CSVVDPGGNTEAFF. CDR3 bases: TGCAGCGTTGTCGACCCGGGGGGGAACACTGAAGCTTTCTTT. Complete variable domain (other parts from reference TRBV29-1 and TRBJ1-1): SAVISQKPSRDICQRGTSLTIQCQVDSQVTMMFWYRQQPGQSLTLIATANQGSEATYESGFVIDKFPISRPNLTFSTLTVSNMSPEDSSIYLCSVVDPGGNTEAFFGQGTRLTVV.